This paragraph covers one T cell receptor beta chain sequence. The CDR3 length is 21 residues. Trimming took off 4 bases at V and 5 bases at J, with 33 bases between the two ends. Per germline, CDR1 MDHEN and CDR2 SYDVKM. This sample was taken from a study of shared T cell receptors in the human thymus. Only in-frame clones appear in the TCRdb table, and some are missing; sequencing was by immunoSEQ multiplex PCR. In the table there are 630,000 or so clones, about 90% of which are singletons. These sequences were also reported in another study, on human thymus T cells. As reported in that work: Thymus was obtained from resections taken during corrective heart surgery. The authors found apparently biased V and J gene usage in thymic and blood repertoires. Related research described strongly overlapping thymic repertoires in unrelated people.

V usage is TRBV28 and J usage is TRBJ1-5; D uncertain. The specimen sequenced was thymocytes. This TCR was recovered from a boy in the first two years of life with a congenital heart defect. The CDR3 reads CASSWAPGEPNGNQRDQPQHF. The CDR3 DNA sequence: TGTGCCAGCAGTTGGGCCCCAGGAGAACCGAACGGGAACCAGCGCGATCAGCCCCAGCATTTT.